The 14 T cell receptor beta chains below come from one sample, sequenced in a study of naive CD8 T cells in extremely preterm neonates. TCRdb's copy holds only in-frame clones and misses some; the assay was immunoSEQ multiplex PCR. The sample lists approximately 7,900 clones; 95% to 98% were seen once. The source material was naive CD8+ T cells from blood. All receptors come from a human donor in good health.

CDR3 bases: TGCGCCAGCAGCTTGGTTCCGGGCGAGCAGTACTTC. Its protein is CASSLVPGEQYF. The V call is TRBV5-1, the J call TRBJ2-7; no definite D call. In germline, CDR1 is SGHRS, CDR2 YFSETQ. V lost 0 bases to trimming and J lost 6 bases, with 7 bases between them. The CDR3 sequence is 12 residues long.

The V gene is TRBV9, the J gene TRBJ1-2, with TRBD1 matching over 9 bases. The CDR3 covers 16 residues. Unmatched junction bases numbered 14, after V lost 5 bases and J lost 6 bases. Germline lookup yields CDR1 SGDLS and CDR2 YYNGEE. The CDR3 loop reads CASRHALTGGTNGYTF. The CDR3 DNA reads as TGTGCCAGCAGACACGCCTTGACAGGGGGGACGAATGGCTACACCTTC.

The chain combines TRBV5-8 with TRBJ2-2; TRBD2 agrees at 11 bases. The CDR3 sequence is 16 residues long. The J segment lost 3 bases and the V segment lost 4 bases, leaving 5 bases of the junction unmatched. In germline, CDR1 is SGHTS, CDR2 YDEGEE. CDR3 in amino acids: CASSPLAGGYTGELFF. Written as DNA, the CDR3 is TGTGCCAGCAGCCCTCTAGCGGGAGGTTACACCGGGGAGCTGTTTTTT.

The J gene is TRBJ1-5, the V gene TRBV6-1; maybe TRBD1 (6 bases). The V end lost 6 bases, the J end lost 4 bases, and 10 bases lay between the germline ends. This CDR3 is 13 amino acids long. Germline V lookup: CDR1 MNHNS, CDR2 SASEGT. Written as DNA, the CDR3 is TGTGCCAGCAGCGAACAGGGAAATCAGCCCCAGCATTTT. Protein product: CASSEQGNQPQHF.

The chain recombines TRBV27 with TRBJ2-5; D gene ambiguous. The ends were cut back, 1 base at V and 1 base at J, with 4 bases in the middle. Per germline, CDR1 MNHEY and CDR2 SMNVEV (reference sequence). CDR3 length equals 13 residues. For the CDR3, the DNA is TGTGCCAGCAGTTTATATAGCCAAGAGACCCAGTACTTC. This translates into CASSLYSQETQYF.

The rearrangement joins TRBV28 to TRBJ1-1, with TRBD1 identical over 7 bases. The CDR3 is made up of 15 amino acids. V lost 6 bases and J lost 1; bases outside the gene matches: 8. Germline CDR1 MDHEN, CDR2 SYDVKM. The CDR3 here is CASSAPRQGNTEAFF. The CDR3 nucleotides read TGTGCCAGCAGCGCCCCCCGACAGGGGAACACTGAAGCTTTCTTT. The entire variable domain, with the rest obtained from reference TRBV28 and TRBJ1-1, is as follows: DVKVTQSSRYLVKRTGEKVFLECVQDMDHENMFWYRQDPGLGLRLIYFSYDVKMKEKGDIPEGYSVSREKKERFSLILESASTNQTSMYLCASSAPRQGNTEAFFGQGTRLTVV.

The chain recombines TRBV11-2 with TRBJ2-1, with a weak D call TRBD2 (5 bases). Germline-derived CDR1 and CDR2 are SGHAT and FQNNGV. Trimming left V 5 bases short and J 0 bases short, with 14 bases between. This CDR3 is 16 amino acids long. DNA of the CDR3: TGTGCCAGCAGCCGACCGGGAATTAGCTCCTACAATGAGCAGTTCTTC. Translation gives CASSRPGISSYNEQFF.

J is TRBJ2-2 and V is TRBV6-5, with D possibly being TRBD2 (7 bases). There are 15 residues in the CDR3. Germline values: CDR1 MNHEY, CDR2 SVGAGI. The V gene lost 5 bases and the J gene lost 7 bases, with 17 bases spanning the gap. CDR3 coding DNA: TGTGCCAGCAGTACCCGGGGGGCCCCGGGCGGGGAGCTGTTTTTT. Residues: CASSTRGAPGGELFF.

This clone was found once. The rearrangement uses TRBV7-2 and TRBJ1-2; 11 bases fit TRBD1. V shed 4 bases, J shed 3 bases, and the junction held 1 base outside the gene matches. Germline V gene lookup returns CDR1 SGHTA and CDR2 FQGNSA. The CDR3 runs 14 residues. This chain's CDR3 is CASSSGQGDYGYTF. CDR3 in DNA: TGTGCCAGCAGCTCGGGACAGGGGGACTATGGCTACACCTTC.

The J gene is TRBJ1-1, the V gene TRBV6-1; tentatively, D is TRBD1 (5 bases). CDR1 is MNHNS and CDR2 is SASEGT in the germline V gene. V lost 2 bases, J lost 2 bases, and 12 bases lay in between. CDR3 length equals 15 residues. Written as DNA, the CDR3 is TGTGCCAGCAGTGAAAACTACAGGTTCAACACTGAAGCTTTCTTT. Amino acids: CASSENYRFNTEAFF.

The chain is built from TRBV5-8 and TRBJ2-1, with 8 bases aligning to TRBD1. After removal of 0 bases from V and 9 bases from J, the junction contained 5 bases not matched to a gene. Germline-derived CDR1 and CDR2 are SGHTS and YDEGEE. This CDR3 comprises 14 residues. The CDR3: CASSLADRESEQFF. The CDR3 DNA follows: TGTGCCAGCAGCTTGGCGGACAGGGAAAGTGAGCAGTTCTTC.

This clone was observed once. The gene calls are TRBV27 and TRBJ2-2, with D perhaps matching TRBD1 (7 bases). V lost 5 bases, J lost 2 bases, and 18 bases lay in between. This CDR3 has 17 amino acids. Germline CDR1 is MNHEY and CDR2 is SMNVEV (reference sequence). CDR3 nucleotides: TGTGCCAGCAGTGTAGGAGGGGGCGTCGGCAACACCGGGGAGCTGTTTTTT. Protein: CASSVGGGVGNTGELFF.

The V and J genes are TRBV28 and TRBJ2-7; 9 bases map to TRBD1. Trimming took 4 bases from V and 5 from J; bases not matched to a gene: 6. Germline V gives CDR1 MDHEN, CDR2 SYDVKM. The CDR3 is made up of 14 amino acids. CDR3 amino acids: CASSSYRQGDEQYF. In DNA form, the CDR3 reads TGTGCCAGCAGTTCCTACCGACAGGGGGACGAGCAGTACTTC.

This clone was detected only once. V gene TRBV2 combines with J gene TRBJ2-7, with a tentative D call TRBD1 (6 bases). The germline V gene has CDR1 SNHLY and CDR2 FYNNEI. The CDR3 covers 14 residues. V dropped 6 bases and J dropped 3 bases, with 15 bases sitting between them. The chain's CDR3 is CASSEPGQLYEQYF. In nucleotides, the CDR3 is TGTGCCAGCAGCGAACCGGGACAACTCTACGAGCAGTACTTC.